Here is one T cell receptor beta chain with its context. Its cognate antigen has yet to be identified. Germline is not matched at one junction end, which may reflect a read error. The data stem from a study of regulatory T cells in long-lasting Graves disease (dated by TCRdb to 2020 to 2022). Describing the broader study: Antithyroid drugs had been taken for less than 3 months by newly diagnosed Graves' disease patients. The study took place in China and was registered as a clinical trial. A total of around 35 samples were covered by TCR sequencing, comprising approximately 13 persistent and 20 newly diagnosed Graves' disease patients. Peripheral blood TCR sequencing and RNA sequencing compared persistent Graves' disease patients with newly diagnosed Graves' disease patients. Results the study describes overall, beyond this receptor: Persistent Graves' disease patients showed lower TCR Shannon entropy and fewer highly expanded clones than newly diagnosed patients, suggesting clonal expansion. Patients with persistent disease shared more public clonotypes (around 2,700) than newly diagnosed patients did (more than 900). TRBV28, TRBJ1-2 and TRBJ2-5 were preferentially used in persistent disease, while TRBV20-1 and TRBJ2-1 were favored in newly diagnosed disease. As a limitation, the authors acknowledged that the small sample size may reduce accuracy. Sequencing and analysis were limited to the TCR beta chain. Only peripheral blood was studied, because thyroid tissue, the primary lesion, was inaccessible.

What this sample's time point label stands for: newly diagnosed GD, antithyroid drugs for less than 3 months. For both TCR sequencing and RNA sequencing, RNA was extracted from PBMCs in TRIzol. Graves' disease was diagnosed according to American Thyroid Association guidelines. Patients were recruited from an endocrinology department in Xi'an, China. From each patient, 7.5 to 10 milliliters of peripheral blood was collected into an EDTA anticoagulant tube. Ficoll Paque Plus density gradient separation was used to isolate PBMCs, and no further T cell sorting was done. An Agilent 2100 Bioanalyzer and agarose gel were used to assess RNA quality, and a NanoDrop 2000 was used to measure RNA concentration. The cysteine opens and the phenylalanine closes a CDR3 of 12 amino acids. The kept DNA is CDR3 alone, 36 bases in frame from the first base. CDR1 DFQATT and CDR2 SNEGSKA are derived from the germline V gene (reference sequence).

Libraries were built with multiplex PCR. The sample was run on an Illumina HiSeq 4000. TCR beta libraries were built with iRepertoire HTBI primers and Arm-PCR amplification of CDR3 regions. Gel purification was performed on PCR products prior to sequencing. For the original study's pipeline: A total of roughly 58 TRBV and some 13 TRBJ segments were identified across samples and were used for gene usage analysis of CDR3 amino acid clonotypes. COPE and FqMerger were used to merge filtered high-quality paired reads into contigs. BLAST was used to align contigs to IMGT TRBV, TRBD and TRBJ reference genes, with CDR3 defined following IMGT. Any clonotype with a frequency above 0.1% was classified as a highly expanded clone. Shannon entropy served as the measure of repertoire diversity, while the Gini coefficient captured V-J evenness. Public clonotypes were defined as clonotypes shared by more than one individual. The raw public data were reprocessed by TCRdb itself: fastp quality trimming at Q25, MiXCR clonotype calling, in-frame beta chains only. Each entry merges the rows of one CDR3 protein and shows their most common DNA and genes. The V and J calls and clone size are TCRdb's, not the authors'. The sample has roughly 410,000 distinct CDR3 sequences on record, 15% of them singletons. The biggest ten clones account for about 7.6% of the sample.

The data also belong to a second study, concerning T cells in Graves' hyperthyroidism and ophthalmopathy. The second investigation adds: Stable Graves' hyperthyroidism was defined as the absence of progression to ophthalmopathy over 18 months of follow-up. The hyperthyroidism patients were between 18 and 65 years old and newly diagnosed, with a disease duration of less than 2 months. Patients with uncontrolled infections, other autoimmune diseases, pregnancy or lactation were excluded. Diagnoses were based on clinical symptoms, serum thyroxine and TRAb, thyroid ultrasound and orbital computed tomography. For the first round of RT-PCR on the TCR CDR3, the HTBI primer set was used together with the Qiagen OneStep RT-PCR kit. Most expanded thyroid clonotypes (frequency above 0.001) were also detected in blood, suggesting blood repertoires may reflect thyroid immune responses. In cross-validation, a model built on a 13 V-J signature told ophthalmopathy apart from stable hyperthyroidism with approximately 90% sensitivity and roughly 83% specificity, and in testing the same model reached 80%/75%. In validation, the model predicted progression to ophthalmopathy a median of approximately 6.6 months before onset, with about 71% sensitivity and almost 75% specificity. To identify TCR V-J signatures that set the groups apart, the researchers used a discovery cohort of 90 to 100 patients, made up of roughly 45 with Graves' ophthalmopathy and 57 with stable Graves' hyperthyroidism. Prospective prediction of ophthalmopathy was tested in an independent validation cohort of some 20 hyperthyroidism patients and approximately 17 patients who later progressed to ophthalmopathy. For training and testing, the approximately 97 patients in the discovery cohort were randomly divided in a 7:3 ratio. Thyroid tissue and blood T-cell repertoires from about 6 Graves' hyperthyroidism patients were also compared in the study. After blood sampling, hyperthyroidism patients were treated with methimazole at a starting dose of 30 mg daily, and ophthalmopathy patients were treated with high-dose intravenous methylprednisolone. The libraries were constructed in a second round of multiplex PCR and then size-selected and purified. Paired-end sequencing of the libraries was performed with 100 bp reads on an Illumina HiSeq2000. SOAPnuke was used to process the raw data, removing reads that contained adapters or uncalled bases, had a mean Phred below 15, or lacked an exact match to the constant primer or identifier. COPE v1.2.5 was used to merge the high-quality paired reads, and each unique nucleotide sequence was defined as a clonotype. Clonotypes were aligned to IMGT TRBV, TRBD and TRBJ reference segments using MiTCR v1.1. The analysis was restricted to V-J combinations with a frequency above 0.0001, which together covered around 99% of the repertoires. The TCS score was defined as F50 (clonal expansion) divided by E x V (chaos), with BLOSUM62-based TCRdist calculated between CDR3 peptides within each V-J. Welch's t-statistics and random forest reduced approximately 520 V-J features to around 14, which were used in a naive Bayes classifier (R e1071). Sample size was not statistically predetermined, and investigators were not blinded to group allocation. According to the paper, TCR Vbeta CDR3 sequencing was carried out on about 140 peripheral blood samples, which came from approximately 41 ophthalmopathy, under 80 hyperthyroidism and roughly 17 progressor patients.

The sequence links TRBV20-1 to TRBJ2-7; 6 matching bases give a weak D call of TRBD1. Sequenced material: peripheral blood mononuclear cells (PBMCs), taken at new diagnosis, from a patient treated with antithyroid drugs. This receptor was identified in a woman aged 40 to 55 with Graves disease. Donor details come from another sample of the same person, matched by shared clones. The CDR3 protein: CSAGDTAYEHYF. The sequence in DNA is TGCAGTGCGGGGGACACTGCCTACGAGCACTACTTC.